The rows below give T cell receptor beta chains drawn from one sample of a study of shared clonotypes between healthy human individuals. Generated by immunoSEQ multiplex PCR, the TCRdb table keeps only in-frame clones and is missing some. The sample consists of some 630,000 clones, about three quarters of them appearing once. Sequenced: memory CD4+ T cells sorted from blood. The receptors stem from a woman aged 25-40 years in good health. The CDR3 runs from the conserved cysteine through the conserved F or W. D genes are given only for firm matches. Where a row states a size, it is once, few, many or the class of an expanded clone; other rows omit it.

CASSSSGYTF	TGTGCCAGCAGCTCTTCTGGCTACACCTTC	-	TRBJ1-2	-	TRBV28
CASNPDRVINQPQHF	TGTGCCAGCAACCCCGACAGGGTTATCAATCAGCCCCAGCATTTT	-	TRBJ1-5	TRBD1	TRBV28
CAIGGRGSNEQFF	TGTGCCATCGGAGGGAGGGGGAGCAATGAGCAGTTCTTC	few	TRBJ2-1	-	TRBV10-3
CSARLDSEQYF	TGCAGTGCTAGACTGGATTCCGAGCAGTACTTC	-	TRBJ2-7	-	TRBV20-1
CASSSGQGAGGELFF	TGTGCCAGCAGTTCGGGACAGGGGGCGGGCGGGGAGCTGTTTTTT	few	TRBJ2-2	TRBD1	TRBV6-1
CASSWDDQGGGTQYF	TGCGCCAGCAGCTGGGATGACCAGGGAGGTGGGACCCAGTACTTC	-	TRBJ2-5	-	TRBV5-1
CASSQSLGNPNYGYTF	TGTGCCAGCAGCCAATCATTAGGAAATCCTAACTATGGCTACACCTTC	few	TRBJ1-2	-	TRBV4-2
CASSQSGRVHGELFF	TGTGCCAGCAGCCAAAGCGGGAGGGTCCACGGGGAGCTGTTTTTT	-	TRBJ2-2	TRBD2	TRBV7-9
CASSFLRGLTPEAFF	TGTGCCAGCAGTTTCCTACGGGGGTTGACACCTGAAGCTTTCTTT	-	TRBJ1-1	-	TRBV6-6
CASSLAATGPDTQYF	TGTGCCAGCAGTTTGGCCGCAACAGGCCCAGATACGCAGTATTTT	-	TRBJ2-3	-	TRBV28
CASSPDLGLNEQFF	TGTGCCAGCAGCCCAGACTTGGGCCTTAATGAGCAGTTCTTC	-	TRBJ2-1	-	TRBV6-6
CASSISGATYEQYF	TGTGCCAGTAGTATTTCTGGAGCCACCTACGAGCAGTACTTC	many	TRBJ2-7	-	TRBV19
CASSSYGGDEQYF	TGTGCCAGCAGCTCATATGGGGGCGACGAGCAGTACTTC	-	TRBJ2-7	-	TRBV7-3
CASSKLTVNTEAFF	TGTGCCAGCAGTAAGTTGACGGTGAACACTGAAGCTTTCTTT	few	TRBJ1-1	-	TRBV7-9
CSVEVGGVGETQYF	TGCAGCGTTGAAGTAGGGGGGGTAGGTGAGACCCAGTACTTC	-	TRBJ2-5	-	TRBV29-1
CASTDPRGGQSNQPQHF	TGTGCCAGTACCGACCCCCGGGGGGGGCAGAGCAATCAGCCCCAGCATTTT	-	TRBJ1-5	-	TRBV19
CASSQGGSGANVLTF	TGTGCCAGCAGCCAGGGGGGGTCTGGGGCCAACGTCCTGACTTTC	-	TRBJ2-6	TRBD2	TRBV4-2
CASSGFTGELFF	TGTGCCAGCAGTGGATTCACCGGGGAGCTGTTTTTT	-	TRBJ2-2	-	TRBV25-1
CASSYSNSHTEAFF	TGTGCCAGCAGTTACTCGAATAGCCACACTGAAGCTTTCTTT	medium-sized	TRBJ1-1	-	TRBV6-5
CASSLGGTSYGYTF	TGTGCCAGCAGCTTAGGGGGGACAAGCTATGGCTACACCTTC	-	TRBJ1-2	-	TRBV7-6
CASSLDGFSTDTQYF	TGTGCCAGCAGCTTGGACGGATTTAGCACAGATACGCAGTATTTT	once	TRBJ2-3	-	TRBV11-2
CASRQTGRGEKLFF	TGTGCCAGCAGGCAGACAGGACGGGGTGAAAAACTGTTTTTT	-	TRBJ1-4	-	TRBV28
CAWSVPSNTSSYNEQFF	TGTGCCTGGAGTGTACCTTCAAACACGAGCTCCTACAATGAGCAGTTCTTC	-	TRBJ2-1	-	TRBV30
CASTGGSGTGELFF	TGTGCCTCAACTGGAGGGTCGGGCACCGGGGAGCTGTTTTTT	once	TRBJ2-2	-	TRBV19
CASSQQEMGETQYF	TGCGCCAGCAGCCAACAGGAGATGGGAGAGACCCAGTACTTC	-	TRBJ2-5	-	TRBV23-1
CASSRSPPGSHEQYF	TGTGCCAGCTCCCGTTCGCCCCCAGGCAGCCACGAGCAGTACTTC	-	TRBJ2-7	-	TRBV18
CASSSSISTNEKLFF	TGCGCCAGCAGCTCGTCGATTTCAACTAATGAAAAACTGTTTTTT	-	TRBJ1-4	-	TRBV5-1
CASSLVQGGPNEKLFF	TGCGCCAGCAGCTTGGTCCAGGGGGGGCCCAATGAAAAACTGTTTTTT	-	TRBJ1-4	TRBD1	TRBV5-1
CAIGAGGSEKLFF	TGTGCCATAGGCGCCGGGGGAAGTGAAAAACTGTTTTTT	-	TRBJ1-4	-	TRBV10-3
CAWSRISGANVLTF	TGTGCCTGGAGCCGGATCTCTGGGGCCAACGTCCTGACTTTC	-	TRBJ2-6	-	TRBV30
CASSSGQGDYGYTF	TGTGCCAGCAGTTCCGGACAGGGAGACTATGGCTACACCTTC	-	TRBJ1-2	TRBD1	TRBV28
CASSKGTGVRVETQYF	TGTGCCAGTAGTAAGGGGACAGGGGTAAGAGTAGAGACCCAGTACTTC	-	TRBJ2-5	TRBD1	TRBV19
CATQLAGSYNEQFF	TGTGCCACCCAACTGGCGGGTTCTTACAATGAGCAGTTCTTC	-	TRBJ2-1	-	TRBV2